Each of the 7 T cell receptor beta chains below was sequenced from the same sample in a study of regulatory T cells in long-lasting Graves disease. Time point here: persistent/refractory GD, antithyroid drugs over 5 years with positive TRAb. Researchers made the TCR library from RNA that was extracted from PBMCs. Assembly of TCR beta libraries relied on iRepertoire HTBI primers together with Arm-PCR of CDR3 regions. MiXCR, applied by TCRdb to the multiplex PCR reads, yields one record per CDR3 protein. The sample includes some 440,000 distinct CDR3 sequences, under 25% of them seen just once. Sample: peripheral blood mononuclear cells (PBMCs), taken when the disease was refractory, from a patient treated with antithyroid drugs. The source is a female donor with Graves disease.

As to this clonotype: A much bigger clone sits one base away, suggesting this may be a read error. The CDR3 carries no conserved terminal phenylalanine or tryptophan, so it likely arises from a read error. The CDR3 spells CASSEMRALAKNIQYL. In DNA, the CDR3 is TGTGCCAGCAGTGAAATGCGAGCACTAGCCAAAAACATTCAGTACCTC. The J gene is TRBJ2-4, the V gene TRBV6-1, with D uncertain. The CDR3 is 16 residues long. From germline, CDR1 is MNHNS and CDR2 SASEGT. The ends were cut back, 2 bases at V and 0 bases at J, with 11 bases in the middle.

The chain combines TRBV27 with TRBJ1-1; 7 nucleotides match TRBD1. The CDR3 spans 11 residues. The V segment lost 8 bases and the J segment 11 bases; nucleotides outside the gene matches: 8. Germline-derived CDR1 and CDR2 are MNHEY and SMNVEV (reference sequence). This CDR3 reads CASGPGQSAFF. The CDR3, as DNA: TGTGCCAGCGGACCGGGACAGAGTGCTTTCTTT.

This clonotype was seen at least ten times. This chain links TRBV6-1 with TRBJ1-1; no reliable D call. The CDR3 consists of 14 residues. Per the germline V gene, CDR1 is MNHNS and CDR2 is SASEGT. V was trimmed by 10 bases and J by 0 bases, leaving 15 bases between them. The CDR3 spells CATVKDSMNTEAFF. Here the CDR3 DNA reads TGTGCCACCGTCAAGGACTCGATGAACACTGAAGCTTTCTTT.

This clonotype was counted at least ten times. The J gene is TRBJ2-7, the V gene TRBV2; D remains ambiguous. From germline, CDR1 is SNHLY and CDR2 FYNNEI. V lost 4 bases, J lost 2 bases, and 6 bases lay in between. The CDR3 covers 12 residues. The CDR3 DNA reads as TGTGCCAGCAGTGGTAGAGCCTACGAGCAGTACTTC. This translates into CASSGRAYEQYF.

J is TRBJ1-5 and V is TRBV20-1; 9 positions agree with TRBD1. Germline loops: CDR1 DFQATT, CDR2 SNEGSKA (reference sequence). This CDR3 region has 16 residues. V lost 6 bases, J lost 2 bases, and 11 bases stayed unmatched. CDR3 in amino acids: CSARDRVILGNQPQHF. The CDR3 DNA follows: TGCAGTGCCAGGGACAGGGTCATTCTAGGCAATCAGCCCCAGCATTTT.

This clonotype was counted ten times or more. V is TRBV11-2 and J is TRBJ1-1; perhaps TRBD1 as D (5 bases). Germline CDR1 is SGHAT and CDR2 is FQNNGV. The germline V and J ends were trimmed by 5 bases and 4 bases, with 11 bases remaining between them. The CDR3 is 13 residues long. The CDR3 DNA follows: TGTGCCAGCAGCCACAACGGGGGCACTGAAGCTTTCTTT. Its translation: CASSHNGGTEAFF.

The rearrangement links TRBV5-1 to TRBJ2-7, with a possible D match to TRBD1 (6 bases). The CDR3 sequence is 16 residues long. CDR1 SGHRS and CDR2 YFSETQ come from the germline V gene. Trimming cost V 0 bases and J 5 bases, with 18 bases left between them. The CDR3 loop is CASSLEPTGSLDEQYF. For the CDR3, the DNA is TGCGCCAGCAGCTTGGAGCCTACAGGGTCCCTAGACGAGCAGTACTTC.